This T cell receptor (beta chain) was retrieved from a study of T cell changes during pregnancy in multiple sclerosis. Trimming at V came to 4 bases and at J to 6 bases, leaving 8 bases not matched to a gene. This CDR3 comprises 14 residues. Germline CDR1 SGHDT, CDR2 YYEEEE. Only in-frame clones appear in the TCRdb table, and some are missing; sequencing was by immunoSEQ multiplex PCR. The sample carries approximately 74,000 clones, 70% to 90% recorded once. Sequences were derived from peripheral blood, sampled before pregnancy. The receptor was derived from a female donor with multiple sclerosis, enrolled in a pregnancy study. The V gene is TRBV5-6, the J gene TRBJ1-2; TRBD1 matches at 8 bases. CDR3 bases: TGTGCCAGCAGCCCTGGACAGGGTGGCCATGGCTACACCTTC. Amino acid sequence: CASSPGQGGHGYTF.